This entry lists 10 T cell receptor beta chains sequenced from one sample in a study of a mutant IDH1 vaccine in newly diagnosed glioma. These receptors have no identified antigens. Time point here: week 35, safety follow-up. Vaccine doses each comprised 300 ug of mutant IDH1 20-mer peptide, with topical imiquimod. Sequencing used immunoSEQ multiplex PCR; TCRdb keeps in-frame clones, though not all of them. The data show tens of thousands of clones, roughly 92% seen once. The input for sequencing was PBMCs, taken from a glioma patient whose treatment included an IDH1 peptide vaccine. The receptors were sampled from a man aged 45-60 years with glioma.

The rearrangement links TRBV6-1 to TRBJ2-1; tentative D call: TRBD2 (5 bases). Germline loops: CDR1 MNHNS, CDR2 SASEGT. V dropped 4 bases and J dropped 5 bases, with 15 bases sitting between them. The CDR3 has 15 amino acids. The CDR3 is CASSGTREWDNEQFF. The CDR3 bases are TGTGCCAGCAGTGGTACGAGGGAGTGGGACAATGAGCAGTTCTTC.

The rearrangement joins TRBV27 to TRBJ2-7; the D is unclear. Trimming pared 8 bases from V and 6 bases from J, leaving 11 bases between. Germline V CDR1 and CDR2: MNHEY, SMNVEV (reference sequence). This CDR3 is 11 amino acids long. Here the CDR3 reads CASPRWREQYF. For the CDR3, the DNA is TGTGCCAGCCCGAGGTGGCGCGAGCAGTACTTC.

This clone was found once. The chain joins TRBV5-1 to TRBJ2-5; 9 bases fit TRBD1. This CDR3 has 16 residues. V lost 3 bases, J lost 0 bases, and 6 bases stayed unmatched. Germline lookup yields CDR1 SGHRS and CDR2 YFSETQ. Written as DNA, the CDR3 is TGCGCCAGCAGCTCGGGGGGACAGGGCAACCAAGAGACCCAGTACTTC. The encoded protein is CASSSGGQGNQETQYF.

The rearrangement uses TRBV14 and TRBJ1-3, with no clear D. CDR3 length: 15 amino acids. From germline, CDR1 is SGHDN and CDR2 FVKESK. Trimming cost V 5 bases and J 4 bases, with 15 bases left between them. Here the CDR3 DNA reads TGTGCCAGCAGCTACCGACCTTTTGAGGGAAACACCATATATTTT. This encodes CASSYRPFEGNTIYF. The full variable domain, in which reference TRBV14 and TRBJ1-3 provide the parts outside the CDR3, is EAGVTQFPSHSVIEKGQTVTLRCDPISGHDNLYWYRRVMGKEIKFLLHFVKESKQDESGMPNNRFLAERTGGTYSTLKVQPAELEDSGVYFCASSYRPFEGNTIYFGEGSWLTVV.

V usage is TRBV6-6 and J usage is TRBJ2-2, with TRBD1 as a possible D gene (5 bases). CDR3 length equals 16 residues. Trimming removed 2 bases from V and 6 bases from J, with 16 bases in between. In germline, CDR1 is MNHNY, CDR2 SVGAGI (reference sequence). CDR3 amino acids: CASSYPLGPEAGELFF. CDR3 bases: TGTGCCAGCAGTTACCCGTTGGGGCCTGAAGCCGGGGAGCTGTTTTTT.

The J gene is TRBJ2-1, the V gene TRBV7-6; 10 bases are a match to TRBD2. This CDR3 has 16 residues. CDR1 SGHVS and CDR2 FNYEAQ come from the germline V gene. J lost 6 bases, V lost 0 bases, and 5 bases had no gene match. The chain's CDR3 is CASSLARAGGPNEQFF. The CDR3 DNA is TGTGCCAGCAGCTTAGCCCGAGCGGGGGGGCCCAATGAGCAGTTCTTC.

The count of this clone is one. This chain connects TRBV7-2 to TRBJ2-3; D is tentatively TRBD1 or TRBD2 (5 bases each). Germline lookup yields CDR1 SGHTA and CDR2 FQGNSA. Trimming shortened V by 5 bases and J by 13 bases, and 16 bases separated the two germline ends. CDR3 size: 12 residues. As DNA, the CDR3 is TGTGCCAGCAGCCCCTTCAGGGACGAGAAGTATTTT. This sequence encodes CASSPFRDEKYF.

This chain uses TRBV5-8 with TRBJ1-2, with D possibly TRBD1 on 5 matching bases. The germline CDR1 and CDR2 sequences are SGHTS and YDEGEE. This CDR3 contains 11 residues. V gave up 3 bases and J gave up 6 bases, with 6 bases separating them. The CDR3 spells CASSYRHGYTF. The CDR3 DNA follows: TGTGCCAGCAGCTACAGGCATGGCTACACCTTC.

DNA of the CDR3: TGCAGCATAGATAGACAGGGATCCTACGAGCAGTACTTC. It yields the protein CSIDRQGSYEQYF. The chain recombines TRBV29-1 with TRBJ2-7; 7 bases align to TRBD1. The length of the CDR3 is 13 residues. The J segment lost 1 base and the V segment lost 8 bases, leaving 8 bases of the junction unmatched. Germline CDR1 and CDR2: SQVTM and ANQGSEA.

The chain links TRBV2 to TRBJ2-3; a weak D match, TRBD1 (6 bases). The germline CDR1 and CDR2 sequences are SNHLY and FYNNEI. V lost 4 bases and J lost 4, with 12 bases in between. The CDR3 sequence is 14 residues long. CDR3 residues: CASSGGLGPDTQYF. As DNA, the CDR3 is TGTGCCAGCAGTGGGGGGCTGGGCCCAGATACGCAGTATTTT.